The entry that follows covers one TCR beta chain sequence. The antigen remains undetermined. CDR1 is DFQATT and CDR2 is SNEGSKA in the germline V gene (reference sequence). Between the trimmed V and J ends, which lost 5 bases and 0 bases, there was a span of 7 bases. The CDR3 is 12 residues long. TCRdb analysed the RACE reads with MiXCR anew, one entry per CDR3 protein. The sample holds about 190,000 distinct CDR3 sequences, 24% seen once. The sample's time point: patch test 3, about 24 weeks after DPC sensitization. Treatment reported: therapeutic diphenylcyclopropenone sensitization with weekly scalp DPC. The data stem from a study of human T cells and chemical hapten exposure. Regarding the study as a whole: Controls had significantly fewer large CDR3 similarity clusters than were formed by expanded TCRs.

This receptor was taken from a woman aged 40 to 50 with alopecia areata. Some clones in this sample may be carry-over from other donors' samples. The chain employs TRBV20-1 and TRBJ2-5; D unresolved. The sample consisted of whole blood, taken in connection with sensitization to the hapten diphenylcyclopropenone (DPC). CDR3 region: CSAPVNQETQYF. The CDR3 bases are TGCAGTGCTCCGGTAAACCAAGAGACCCAGTACTTC.